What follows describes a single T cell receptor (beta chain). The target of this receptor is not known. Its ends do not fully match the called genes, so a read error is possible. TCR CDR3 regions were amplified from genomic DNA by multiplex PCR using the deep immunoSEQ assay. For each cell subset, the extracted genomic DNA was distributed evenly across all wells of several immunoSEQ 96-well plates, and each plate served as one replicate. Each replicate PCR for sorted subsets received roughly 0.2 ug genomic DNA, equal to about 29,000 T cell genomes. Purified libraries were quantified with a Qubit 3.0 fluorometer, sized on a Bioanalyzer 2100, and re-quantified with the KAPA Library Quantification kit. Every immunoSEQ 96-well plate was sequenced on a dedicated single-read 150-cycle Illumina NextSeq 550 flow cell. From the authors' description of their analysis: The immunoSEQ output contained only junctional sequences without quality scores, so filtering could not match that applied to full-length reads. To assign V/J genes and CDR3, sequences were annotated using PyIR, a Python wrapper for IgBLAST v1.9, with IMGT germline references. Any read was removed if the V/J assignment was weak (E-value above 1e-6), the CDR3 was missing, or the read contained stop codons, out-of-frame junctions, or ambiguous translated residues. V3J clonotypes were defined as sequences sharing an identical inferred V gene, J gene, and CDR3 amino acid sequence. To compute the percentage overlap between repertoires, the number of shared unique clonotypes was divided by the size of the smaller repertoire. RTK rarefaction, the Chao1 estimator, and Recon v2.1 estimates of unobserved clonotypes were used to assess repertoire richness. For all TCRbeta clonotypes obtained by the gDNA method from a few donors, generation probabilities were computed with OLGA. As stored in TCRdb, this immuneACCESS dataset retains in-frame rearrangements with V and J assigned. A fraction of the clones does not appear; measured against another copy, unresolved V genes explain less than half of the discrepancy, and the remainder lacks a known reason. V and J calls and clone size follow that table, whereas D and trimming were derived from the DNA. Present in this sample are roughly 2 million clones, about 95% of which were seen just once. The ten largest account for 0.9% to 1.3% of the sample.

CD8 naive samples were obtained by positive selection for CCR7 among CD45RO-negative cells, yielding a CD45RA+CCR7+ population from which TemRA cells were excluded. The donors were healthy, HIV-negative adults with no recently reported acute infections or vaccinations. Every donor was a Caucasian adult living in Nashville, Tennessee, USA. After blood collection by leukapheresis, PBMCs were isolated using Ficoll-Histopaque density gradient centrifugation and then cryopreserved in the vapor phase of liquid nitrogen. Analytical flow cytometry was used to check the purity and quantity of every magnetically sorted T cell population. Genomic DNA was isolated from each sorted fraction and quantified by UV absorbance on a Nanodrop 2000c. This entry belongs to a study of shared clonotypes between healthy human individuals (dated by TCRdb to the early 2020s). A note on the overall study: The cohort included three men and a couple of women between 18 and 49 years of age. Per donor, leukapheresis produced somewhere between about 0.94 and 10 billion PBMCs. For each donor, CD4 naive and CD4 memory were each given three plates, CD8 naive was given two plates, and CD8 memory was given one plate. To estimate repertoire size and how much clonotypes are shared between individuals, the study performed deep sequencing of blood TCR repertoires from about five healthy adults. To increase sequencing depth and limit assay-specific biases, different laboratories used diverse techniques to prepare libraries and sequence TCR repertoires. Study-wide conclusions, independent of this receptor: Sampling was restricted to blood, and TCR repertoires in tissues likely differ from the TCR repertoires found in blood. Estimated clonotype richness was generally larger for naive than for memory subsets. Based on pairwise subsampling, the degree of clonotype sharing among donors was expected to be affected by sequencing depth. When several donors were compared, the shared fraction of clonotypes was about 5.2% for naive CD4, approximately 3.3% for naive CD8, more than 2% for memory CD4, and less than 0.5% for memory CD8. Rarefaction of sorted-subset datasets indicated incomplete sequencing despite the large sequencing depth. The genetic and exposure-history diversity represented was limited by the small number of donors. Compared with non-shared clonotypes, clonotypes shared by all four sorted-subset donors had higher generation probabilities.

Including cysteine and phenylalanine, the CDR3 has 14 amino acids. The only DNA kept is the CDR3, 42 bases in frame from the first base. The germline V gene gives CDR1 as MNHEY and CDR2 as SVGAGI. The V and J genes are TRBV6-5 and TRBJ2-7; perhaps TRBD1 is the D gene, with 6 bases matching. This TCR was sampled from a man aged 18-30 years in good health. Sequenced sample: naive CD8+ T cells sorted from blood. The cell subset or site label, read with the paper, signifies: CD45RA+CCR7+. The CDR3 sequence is CASSYLGGGNEQYF. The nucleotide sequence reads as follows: TGTGCCAGCAGCTACTTGGGTGGGGGCAACGAGCAGTACTTC.